Detailed here is one TCR beta chain. The antigen it recognizes is unknown. One base away there is no much larger clone; base qualities are not given. Spanning cysteine to phenylalanine, the CDR3 consists of 12 amino acids. The read is trimmed to its CDR3 DNA, 36 bases read in frame from base 1. Looking up the germline V gene (reference sequence) yields CDR1 LNHDA and CDR2 SQIVND. V gives up 4 bases and J gives up 2 bases, and the segment between their germline ends measures 3 bases. These data come from a study of blood T cell repertoires in COVID-19 (TCRdb year 2020). About the investigation overall: Collaborator samples came from the United States, Italy and Spain and covered acute and convalescent phases of COVID-19. The prospective study material was composed of cDNA or gDNA derived from T cells, B-cell-depleted T cells, or PBMCs. Sample metadata almost always included a de-identified subject ID, COVID-19 status, age in years and sex. A freely available public database, intended as a resource for researchers studying the immune response to SARS-CoV-2, is where the repertoires were released. Samples were obtained from the ongoing ImmuneRACE study (first 160 participants) and from roughly 1,300 subjects provided by 6 global collaborators. Deeply sampled blood TCRbeta repertoires from subjects exposed to, actively infected with, or recovered from COVID-19 were included in the dataset. Where HLA class I and class II types were available, the types were taken from metadata supplied by the sample provider, not from assay-based typing.

Enrolling through a virtual design, the prospective study's participants ranged in age from about 18 to 100 years and lived across about two dozen United States geographic areas. In the prospective study, participants were assigned to cohorts based on the clinical history participants reported in a screening survey and a study questionnaire. Recovered participants in ImmuneRACE Cohort 3 were defined by two consecutive negative NP/OP PCR tests, clearance by a healthcare professional, or resolution of symptoms. In the prospective study, mobile phlebotomists collected whole blood, serum and a nasopharyngeal or oropharyngeal swab from each participant. Prospective study participants could optionally give additional blood draws and questionnaires over an approximately two-month period. Before DNA extraction, prospective study blood samples were shipped either frozen or at room temperature. Study-level results and caveats: Clinical and demographic metadata were provided uncurated, with the amount varying by source and participant.

TCRbeta CDR3 regions were amplified from genomic DNA by means of the immunoSEQ Assay, a bias-controlled multiplex PCR. Per the source publication's procedure: Nucleated cell counts per sample were estimated from amplification of reference gene primers within the assay. To quantify the absolute abundance of each unique TCRbeta CDR3 rearrangement, sequence reads were collapsed and filtered. For each sample, productive Simpson clonality was calculated as the square root of Simpson's diversity index over productive rearrangements. TCRdb obtained this table from immuneACCESS and retained in-frame rearrangements with V and J assigned. These tables miss some clones; where compared with another copy, unresolved V genes account for less than half of the shortfall, and the remainder is unexplained. V, J and clone size reflect that table, while D and trimming were determined from the DNA. In this sample the table shows 200,000 or so clones, around 90% of which occur a single time. 2.5% to 3% of the sample is held by the ten biggest clonotypes.

This chain joins TRBV19 to TRBJ2-1; the D gene assignment is ambiguous. Sample: PBMCs or T cells enriched from blood (not recorded which). The sequence came from a young woman who had recovered from COVID-19. Here is the DNA: TGTGCCAGTAGTAACACCTACAATGAGCAGTTCTTC. It translates to CASSNTYNEQFF.